The 14 T cell receptor beta chains reported below all come from one sample, sequenced in a study of cytomegalovirus exposure and HLA in healthy donors. The table came from immunoSEQ multiplex PCR; TCRdb's copy has only in-frame clones and leaves some out. The table lists 70,000 to 75,000 clones, 90% to 95% of them singletons. Sequenced input: PBMCs. Every receptor here comes from a man between 18 and 35 years old in good health and CMV-seropositive.

The gene calls are TRBV6-6 and TRBJ1-5; D call uncertain. The CDR3 loop spans 13 amino acids. V lost 2 bases to trimming and J lost 8 bases, with 10 bases between them. Germline V gives CDR1 MNHNY, CDR2 SVGAGI (reference sequence). Here the CDR3 DNA reads TGTGCCAGCAGTTACCTCTGGGGAGAGCCCCAGCATTTT. This gives the protein CASSYLWGEPQHF.

A remark on this clone: The identical CDR3 is also encoded by other nucleotide sequences in the sample. The chain combines TRBV6-5 with TRBJ2-7, with 10 bases matching TRBD2. CDR3 length: 15 amino acids. Germline V gene data show CDR1 as MNHEY and CDR2 as SVGAGI. V dropped 0 bases and J dropped 2; count of bases not matched to a gene: 1. CDR3 amino acids: CASSYSLAGAYEQYF. The DNA for the CDR3 is TGTGCCAGCAGTTACTCGCTAGCGGGGGCCTACGAGCAGTACTTC.

This chain connects TRBV7-3 to TRBJ1-5, with D possibly being TRBD1 (6 bases). Germline CDR1 and CDR2: SGHTA and FQGTGA. This CDR3 contains 14 residues. V was shortened by 7 bases and J by 5 bases, with 15 bases between the two germline ends. The CDR3 protein is CASIIQGIDQPQHF. The CDR3 DNA sequence: TGTGCCAGCATCATCCAGGGGATCGATCAGCCCCAGCATTTT.

This chain links TRBV13 with TRBJ1-2, with 7 bases lining up with TRBD1. This CDR3 has 14 amino acids. Per the germline V gene, CDR1 is PRHDT and CDR2 is FYEKMQ (reference sequence). J gave up 4 bases and V 4 bases, and 6 bases lay outside the gene matches. CDR3: CASSSAGTVYGYTF. In nucleotides, the CDR3 is TGTGCCAGCAGCTCAGCCGGGACAGTCTATGGCTACACCTTC.

The chain carries TRBV27 and TRBJ1-1; a possible D gene is TRBD1 (5 bases). V gave up 5 bases and J gave up 1 base, with 8 bases separating them. The CDR3 spans 13 residues. CDR1 and CDR2 from the germline V gene are MNHEY and SMNVEV (reference sequence). The CDR3 protein is CASSGQPNTEAFF. In DNA form, the CDR3 reads TGTGCCAGCAGTGGACAACCGAACACTGAAGCTTTCTTT.

The chain links TRBV6-5 to TRBJ1-1; 11 nucleotides agree with TRBD1. From germline, CDR1 is MNHEY and CDR2 SVGAGI. The CDR3 covers 15 residues. Germline trimming cut 6 bases from V and 4 bases from J; bases unmatched to any gene: 7. The CDR3 is CASSYGGQGGTEAFF. DNA of the CDR3: TGTGCCAGCAGCTACGGGGGACAGGGGGGCACTGAAGCTTTCTTT.

This chain joins TRBV11-3 and TRBJ2-5; 7 bases agree with TRBD1. CDR1 is SGHNT, CDR2 YENEEA, per germline. This CDR3 comprises 14 residues. V shed 4 bases and J 7 bases; nucleotides not matched to a gene: 9. This CDR3 reads CASSSDRASGTQYF. CDR3 coding DNA: TGTGCCAGCAGCTCTGACAGGGCGAGCGGGACCCAGTACTTC.

The sample holds one count of this clone. This sequence joins TRBV12-5 and TRBJ2-1; TRBD2 agrees at 12 bases. V lost 7 bases to trimming and J lost 4 bases; unmatched junction nucleotides: 8. Germline values: CDR1 LGHNT, CDR2 FRNRAP. The CDR3 sequence is 16 residues long. This CDR3 reads CASAPPGLAGYNEQFF. CDR3 coding DNA: TGTGCTAGTGCACCTCCGGGACTAGCGGGTTACAATGAGCAGTTCTTC.

V and J are TRBV7-2 and TRBJ1-3; 8 positions agree with TRBD1. After removal of 4 bases from V and 3 bases from J, the junction contained 5 bases not matched to a gene. The V gene's germline CDR1 is SGHTA and CDR2 FQGNSA. This CDR3 has 15 residues. CDR3 sequence reads: CASSSQGAGGNTIYF. CDR3 DNA sequence: TGTGCCAGCAGCTCCCAGGGGGCGGGTGGAAACACCATATATTTT.

The V call is TRBV6-1, the J call TRBJ2-5; D remains ambiguous. The CDR3 sequence is 16 residues long. Germline V CDR1 and CDR2: MNHNS, SASEGT. Trimming removed 4 bases from V and 2 bases from J, with 17 bases in between. CDR3 protein: CASSAPVVRIQETQYF. In DNA, the CDR3 is TGTGCCAGCAGTGCCCCGGTAGTACGAATACAAGAGACCCAGTACTTC.

Only one count was recorded for this clone. V and J are TRBV18 and TRBJ2-1, with TRBD2 matching 9 bases. Germline assignment: CDR1 KGHSH and CDR2 LQKENI. This CDR3 is built from 16 residues. With 0 bases clipped from V and 7 bases from J, the junction kept 7 bases outside the gene matches. The CDR3 DNA reads as TGTGCCAGCTCACCACCGGGGTCTAGCGGGAAGAATGAGCAGTTCTTC. Residues: CASSPPGSSGKNEQFF.

The chain recombines TRBV19 with TRBJ2-2; 8 positions agree with TRBD1. The CDR3 loop spans 15 amino acids. Per the germline V gene, CDR1 is LNHDA and CDR2 is SQIVND (reference sequence). V lost 5 bases and J lost 3; bases outside the gene matches: 5. The CDR3 sequence is CASSPRTGHTGELFF. The DNA of the CDR3 is TGTGCCAGTAGTCCCCGGACAGGGCACACCGGGGAGCTGTTTTTT.

The rearrangement uses TRBV6-6 and TRBJ2-7; TRBD2 is a possible D gene (5 bases). The germline V and J ends were trimmed by 6 bases and 6 bases, with 15 bases remaining between them. This CDR3 comprises 13 residues. Looked up from germline, CDR1 is MNHNY and CDR2 is SVGAGI (reference sequence). The CDR3 protein is CASSVGGGGEQYF. Written as DNA, the CDR3 is TGTGCCAGCAGCGTCGGTGGAGGAGGCGAGCAGTACTTC.

J is TRBJ2-7 and V is TRBV14, with 8 positions matching TRBD1. Germline V lookup: CDR1 SGHDN, CDR2 FVKESK. Germline trimming cut 6 bases from V and 5 bases from J; bases unmatched to any gene: 6. The CDR3 spans 13 residues. CDR3 protein: CASSLDRGNEQYF. CDR3 bases: TGTGCCAGCAGTCTCGACAGGGGCAACGAGCAGTACTTC. Together with reference TRBV14 and TRBJ2-7, the CDR3 gives the full variable domain: EAGVTQFPSHSVIEKGQTVTLRCDPISGHDNLYWYRRVMGKEIKFLLHFVKESKQDESGMPNNRFLAERTGGTYSTLKVQPAELEDSGVYFCASSLDRGNEQYFGPGTRLTVT.